The 5 T cell receptor beta chains presented below share a single source sample, sequenced in a study of T cell responses to AZD1222 COVID-19 vaccine. Assay used: immunoSEQ multiplex PCR; TCRdb lists only in-frame clones, some missing. This sample yields about 150,000 clones, of which 90% to 95% are seen a single time; around 5% belongs to the top ten. The sample was peripheral blood, taken on day 0 of AZD1222 vaccination. These receptors were collected from an adult in good health.

This clone was seen just once. This sequence joins TRBV28 and TRBJ1-1; a weak D match, TRBD1 (6 bases). Germline-derived CDR1 and CDR2 are MDHEN and SYDVKM. The germline V and J ends were trimmed by 8 bases and 4 bases, with 17 bases remaining between them. There are 14 residues in the CDR3. The CDR3 here is CASLGGGGSTEAFF. The DNA of the CDR3 is TGTGCCAGCCTTGGGGGGGGCGGTAGCACTGAAGCTTTCTTT.

The V gene is TRBV27, the J gene TRBJ2-5; D is perhaps TRBD1 (5 bases). CDR1 and CDR2 from the germline V gene are MNHEY and SMNVEV (reference sequence). The V end was cut by 3 bases, the J end by 4 bases, with 12 bases between. The length of the CDR3 is 14 residues. Here the CDR3 DNA reads TGTGCCAGCAGTTTCCGGGCCAGGGCAGAGACCCAGTACTTC. It yields the protein CASSFRARAETQYF.

The chain uses TRBV27 and TRBJ1-4; unclear D gene. Germline CDR1 and CDR2: MNHEY and SMNVEV (reference sequence). Trimming stripped 5 bases from V and 10 bases from J, with 17 bases between. The CDR3 runs 14 residues. The CDR3 coding sequence is TGTGCCAGCAGTCCCGGGCGAGGGAACGGAAAACTGTTTTTT. Its translation: CASSPGRGNGKLFF.

The genes are TRBV5-1 and TRBJ1-1; TRBD1 agrees at 9 bases. With V trimmed by 2 bases and J by 4 bases, 6 bases remained unmatched. This CDR3 region has 15 residues. Germline CDR1 is SGHRS and CDR2 is YFSETQ. In DNA form, the CDR3 reads TGCGCCAGCAGCTTTACCGGGACAGGGACCACTGAAGCTTTCTTT. It encodes CASSFTGTGTTEAFF.

This chain links TRBV9 with TRBJ1-2; 7 nucleotides line up with TRBD1. The trim removed 4 bases at V and 4 bases at J, leaving 10 bases unmatched. This CDR3 spans 15 amino acids. Germline lookup yields CDR1 SGDLS and CDR2 YYNGEE. CDR3 bases: TGTGCCAGCAGCCCCAACAGGGGTAATAGCTATGGCTACACCTTC. This translates into CASSPNRGNSYGYTF.